One sample yielded the 3 T cell receptor beta chains listed below, sequenced in a study of shared clonotypes between healthy human individuals. Clones were read by immunoSEQ multiplex PCR, and TCRdb kept only the in-frame ones, dropping some. This sample has more than 2 million clones, with about 95% found just once. The material sequenced was naive CD4+ T cells sorted from blood. Sample subset: CD45RA+ positively selected. These receptors were collected from a man between 18 and 29 years old in good health.

The chain's CDR3 is CASSSAGGLGTDTQYF. For the CDR3, the DNA is TGTGCCAGCAGTTCGGCCGGGGGCTTAGGGACAGATACGCAGTATTTT. The chain combines TRBV27 with TRBJ2-3; the D gene could be TRBD1 or TRBD2 (6 bases each). V dropped 4 bases and J dropped 3 bases, with 17 bases sitting between them. Germline CDR1 is MNHEY and CDR2 is SMNVEV (reference sequence). The CDR3 extends over 16 amino acids.

This chain joins TRBV7-9 and TRBJ2-1, with TRBD1 as a possible D gene (5 bases). V dropped 5 bases and J dropped 3 bases, with 17 bases sitting between them. CDR3 length: 16 amino acids. The germline CDR1 and CDR2 sequences are SEHNR and FQNEAQ (reference sequence). CDR3 bases: TGTGCCAGCAGCCCTTTCAGGGCCTCTCGCTACAATGAGCAGTTCTTC. Translation gives CASSPFRASRYNEQFF.

The count of this clone is one. The chain carries TRBV29-1 and TRBJ2-5; 13 nucleotides agree with TRBD2. The germline CDR1 and CDR2 sequences are SQVTM and ANQGSEA. The CDR3 contains 14 residues. Trimming at V came to 8 bases and at J to 5 bases, leaving 8 bases not matched to a gene. The CDR3 sequence is CSLRLAGGRETQYF. DNA of the CDR3: TGCAGCCTGCGACTAGCGGGAGGTAGGGAGACCCAGTACTTC. Complete variable domain (other parts from reference TRBV29-1 and TRBJ2-5): SAVISQKPSRDICQRGTSLTIQCQVDSQVTMMFWYRQQPGQSLTLIATANQGSEATYESGFVIDKFPISRPNLTFSTLTVSNMSPEDSSIYLCSLRLAGGRETQYFGPGTRLLVL.